This passage covers 17 T cell receptor beta chains from one sample sequenced in a study of Graves' ophthalmopathy and Graves' hyperthyroidism. RNA transcripts yielded amplified TCR beta CDR3 regions. The first round was an RT-PCR with HTBI primers, and the second round was a multiplex PCR. TCRdb processed the multiplex PCR reads anew with MiXCR; each CDR3 protein has one entry. The sample lists roughly 500,000 distinct CDR3 sequences, around 14% occurring once. The sequenced sample consisted of blood. Receptor source: a woman aged 25 to 39 with Graves' ophthalmopathy.

This clonotype was counted only a few times. A much more abundant neighbour one base away suggests this may be a read error. The chain has TRBV12-3 or TRBV12-4 and TRBJ1-5; D remains ambiguous. CDR3 length equals 14 residues. CDR3 coding DNA: TGTGCCAGCGGTTTGCACGGGGGCAATCAGCCCCAGCATTTT. Encoded protein: CASGLHGGNQPQHF.

This clonotype was counted ten times or more. The chain is built from TRBV4-1 and TRBJ2-7; perhaps D is TRBD1 or TRBD2 (5 bases each). The CDR3 runs to 16 residues. V lost 1 base to trimming and J lost 0 bases, with 13 bases between them. Per the germline V gene, CDR1 is MGHRA and CDR2 is YSYEKL. The CDR3 sequence is CASSQGRGTVSYEQYF. CDR3 DNA: TGCGCCAGCAGCCAAGGCCGAGGGACGGTCTCCTACGAGCAGTACTTC.

This clonotype showed up many times. Likely a read error: the CDR3 ends without its conserved phenylalanine or tryptophan. It is unclear where the CDR3 begins or ends on the DNA, so no DNA is shown, and the CDR3 is as TCRdb lists it. This sequence joins TRBV6-1 and TRBJ2-7; the listed D gene, TRBD1, was not tested against the DNA. Per germline, CDR1 MNHNS and CDR2 SASEGT. The CDR3 extends over 10 residues, inclusive of both ends. The CDR3 loop is CASSRTALWL.

This clonotype was picked up many times. An end of the junction does not agree with germline; a read error may underlie this. This rearrangement joins TRBV29-1 to TRBJ1-5; the match to TRBD1 covers 8 bases. The CDR3 covers 13 residues. Germline V gene data show CDR1 as SQVTM and CDR2 as ANQGSEA. As DNA, the CDR3 is TGCGGCGTCGCCGGGACAGGCGGTCAGCCCCAGCATTTT. This gives the protein CGVAGTGGQPQHF.

This clonotype has ten or more counts. DNA for the CDR3: TGTGCCAGCAGCCCCACGGGACAGTCCTACGAGCAGTACTTC. Its protein product is CASSPTGQSYEQYF. The chain employs TRBV13 and TRBJ2-7; 7 bases are a match to TRBD1. This CDR3 has 14 amino acids. V shed 5 bases, J shed 1 base, and the junction held 5 bases outside the gene matches. Germline-derived CDR1 and CDR2 are PRHDT and FYEKMQ (reference sequence).

As concerns this clonotype: The junction differs from germline at one of its ends, possibly a read error. This chain joins TRBV20-1 and TRBJ2-2; 7 nucleotides align to TRBD1. The V gene's germline CDR1 is DFQATT and CDR2 SNEGSKA (reference sequence). The CDR3 loop spans 13 amino acids. The CDR3 loop reads CSALTGSTRELFF. The CDR3 DNA reads TGCAGTGCTTTGACAGGGAGCACCAGGGAGCTGTTTTTT.

This clonotype has a count of ten or more. The rearrangement links TRBV6-1 to TRBJ1-1; D is unresolved. V was pared by 3 bases and J by 1 base, with 6 bases between. The CDR3 covers 13 residues. CDR1 and CDR2 (germline): MNHNS, SASEGT. The CDR3 DNA reads TGTGCCAGCAGTGAGCCCTCGAACACTGAAGCTTTCTTT. Its translation is CASSEPSNTEAFF.

The chain combines TRBV5-1 with TRBJ2-5; 8 bases align to TRBD2. The CDR3 is 16 residues long. Trimming cost V 7 bases and J 3 bases; bases outside gene matches: 14. In germline, CDR1 is SGHRS, CDR2 YFSETQ. CDR3 sequence reads: CASGLAPYLPEETQYF. Here the CDR3 DNA reads TGCGCCAGCGGACTAGCTCCCTACTTACCCGAAGAGACCCAGTACTTC.

Many counts were recorded for this clonotype. V gene TRBV6-1 combines with J gene TRBJ1-2; D uncertain. The V gene lost 3 bases and the J gene lost 4 bases, with 9 bases spanning the gap. This CDR3 has 13 residues. Germline V CDR1 and CDR2: MNHNS, SASEGT. The CDR3 region has the DNA TGTGCCAGCAGTGAGGCAGCGGGCTATGGCTACACCTTC. Protein product: CASSEAAGYGYTF.

The rearrangement uses TRBV27 and TRBJ2-2; no reliable D call. Looked up from germline, CDR1 is MNHEY and CDR2 is SMNVEV (reference sequence). The CDR3 spans 16 residues. With 8 bases removed from V and 1 base from J, the gap between germline ends came to 17 bases. The CDR3 is CASLSWSGKNTGELFF. CDR3 nucleotides: TGTGCCAGCCTCTCCTGGTCAGGAAAGAACACCGGGGAGCTGTTTTTT.

This clonotype has a count of ten or more. The chain carries TRBV19 and TRBJ2-5, with unresolved D. V lost 5 bases, J lost 5 bases, and 15 bases lay in between. The CDR3 runs 14 residues. The V gene's germline CDR1 is LNHDA and CDR2 SQIVND (reference sequence). The CDR3 bases are TGTGCCAGTAGTCCTCCAGTGGGTGTCGAGACCCAGTACTTC. This translates into CASSPPVGVETQYF.

CDR3 DNA: TGTGCCAGCAGTAGCCCCGGGACAGGGATGAACACTGAAGCTTTCTTT. Translation gives CASSSPGTGMNTEAFF. J is TRBJ1-1 and V is TRBV6-2 or TRBV6-3; 9 bases agree with TRBD1. The CDR3 is made up of 16 amino acids. After removal of 5 bases from V and 0 bases from J, the junction contained 7 bases not matched to a gene. The germline V gene encodes CDR1 MNHEY and CDR2 SVGEGT.

This clonotype was recorded at least ten times. V is TRBV6-5 and J is TRBJ1-2; the match to TRBD1 covers 11 bases. The CDR3 spans 15 residues. V shed 1 base, J shed 7 bases, and the junction held 5 bases outside the gene matches. From germline, CDR1 is MNHEY and CDR2 SVGAGI. This CDR3 is CASSYFSGTGGGYTF. The CDR3 DNA reads as TGTGCCAGCAGTTACTTCTCCGGGACAGGGGGTGGCTACACCTTC.

This clonotype was seen many times. The chain joins TRBV6-1 to TRBJ2-7; D call uncertain. Germline V gene lookup returns CDR1 MNHNS and CDR2 SASEGT. CDR3 size: 15 residues. Trimming took off 2 bases at V and 3 bases at J, with 14 bases between the two ends. The CDR3 DNA reads TGTGCCAGCAGTGAATTGGGTGACGGTATCTACGAGCAGTACTTC. Translation: CASSELGDGIYEQYF.

This clonotype was detected many times. The V gene is TRBV20-1, the J gene TRBJ2-7; TRBD2 agrees at 11 bases. V was pared by 4 bases and J by 0 bases, with 11 bases of the junction left unmatched. The germline V gene encodes CDR1 DFQATT and CDR2 SNEGSKA (reference sequence). The CDR3 sequence is 17 residues long. CDR3 loop: CSAIESGLADFSYEQYF. As DNA, the CDR3 is TGCAGTGCTATCGAGTCGGGACTAGCGGACTTCTCCTACGAGCAGTACTTC.

The genes are TRBV6-5 and TRBJ1-1; a possible D gene is TRBD1 (6 bases). The CDR3 contains 17 residues. The germline V and J ends were trimmed by 4 bases and 0 bases, with 18 bases remaining between them. Germline loops: CDR1 MNHEY, CDR2 SVGAGI. The CDR3 loop reads CASSFPSQGTMNTEAFF. The CDR3 coding sequence is TGTGCCAGCAGTTTCCCCAGCCAGGGGACTATGAACACTGAAGCTTTCTTT.

This clonotype was picked up many times. The chain uses TRBV20-1 and TRBJ2-4; 8 bases match TRBD2. Germline trimming cut 6 bases from V and 8 bases from J; bases unmatched to any gene: 6. Germline values: CDR1 DFQATT, CDR2 SNEGSKA (reference sequence). The CDR3 has 12 amino acids. In nucleotides, the CDR3 is TGCAGTGCGCCAGCGGGAGCGGACATTCAGTACTTC. Amino acid sequence: CSAPAGADIQYF.